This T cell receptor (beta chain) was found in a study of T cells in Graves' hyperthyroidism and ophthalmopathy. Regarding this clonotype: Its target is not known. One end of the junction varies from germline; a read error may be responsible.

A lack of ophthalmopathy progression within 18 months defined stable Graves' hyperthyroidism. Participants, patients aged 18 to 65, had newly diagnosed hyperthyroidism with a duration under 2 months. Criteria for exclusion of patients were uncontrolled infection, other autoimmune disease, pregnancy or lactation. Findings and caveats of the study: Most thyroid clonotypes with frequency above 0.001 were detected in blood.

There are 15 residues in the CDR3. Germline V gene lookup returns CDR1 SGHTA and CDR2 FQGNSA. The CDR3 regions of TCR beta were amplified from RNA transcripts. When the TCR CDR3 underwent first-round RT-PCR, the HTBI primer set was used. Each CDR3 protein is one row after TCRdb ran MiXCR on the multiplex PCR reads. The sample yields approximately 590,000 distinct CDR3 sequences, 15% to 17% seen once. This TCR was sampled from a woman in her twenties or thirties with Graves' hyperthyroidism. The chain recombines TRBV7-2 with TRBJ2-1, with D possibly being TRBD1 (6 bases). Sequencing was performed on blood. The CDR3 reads CAGRNREAVWNEQFF. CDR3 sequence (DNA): TGTGCCGGCAGAAACAGGGAAGCGGTGTGGAATGAGCAGTTCTTC.